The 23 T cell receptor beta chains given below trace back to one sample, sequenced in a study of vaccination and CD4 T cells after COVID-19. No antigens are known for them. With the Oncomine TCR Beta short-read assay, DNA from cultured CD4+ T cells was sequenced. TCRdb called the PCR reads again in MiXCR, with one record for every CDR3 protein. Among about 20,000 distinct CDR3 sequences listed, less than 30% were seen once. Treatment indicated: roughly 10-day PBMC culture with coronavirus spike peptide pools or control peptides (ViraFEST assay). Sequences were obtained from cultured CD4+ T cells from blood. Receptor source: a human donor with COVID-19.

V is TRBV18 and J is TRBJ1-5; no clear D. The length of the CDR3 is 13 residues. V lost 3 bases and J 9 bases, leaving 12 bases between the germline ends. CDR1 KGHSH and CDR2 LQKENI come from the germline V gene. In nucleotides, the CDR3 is TGTGCCAGCTCACCGGAGCGTGTTGGGCCCCAGCATTTT. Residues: CASSPERVGPQHF.

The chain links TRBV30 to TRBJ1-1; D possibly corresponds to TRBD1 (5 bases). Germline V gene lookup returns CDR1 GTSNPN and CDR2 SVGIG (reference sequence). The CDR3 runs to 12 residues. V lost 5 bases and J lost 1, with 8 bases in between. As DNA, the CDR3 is TGTGCCTGGCTACAGGAGAACACTGAAGCTTTCTTT. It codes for CAWLQENTEAFF.

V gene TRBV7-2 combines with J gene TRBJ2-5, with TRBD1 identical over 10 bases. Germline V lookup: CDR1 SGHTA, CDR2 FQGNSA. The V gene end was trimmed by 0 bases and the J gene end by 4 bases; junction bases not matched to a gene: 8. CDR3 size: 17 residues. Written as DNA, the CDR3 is TGTGCCAGCAGCTTAGCAAATGACAGGGGGCTTGGAGAGACCCAGTACTTC. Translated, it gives CASSLANDRGLGETQYF.

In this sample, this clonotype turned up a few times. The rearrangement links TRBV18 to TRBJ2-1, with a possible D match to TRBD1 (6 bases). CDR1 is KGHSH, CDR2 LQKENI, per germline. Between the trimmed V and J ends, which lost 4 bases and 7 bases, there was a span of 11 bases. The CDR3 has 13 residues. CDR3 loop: CASSLNRDNEQFF. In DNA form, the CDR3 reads TGTGCCAGCTCACTAAACAGGGATAATGAGCAGTTCTTC. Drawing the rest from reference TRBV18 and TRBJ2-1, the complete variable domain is NAGVMQNPRHLVRRRGQEARLRCSPMKGHSHVYWYRQLPEEGLKFMVYLQKENIIDESGMPKERFSAEFPKEGPSILRIQQVVRGDSAAYFCASSLNRDNEQFFGPGTRLTVL.

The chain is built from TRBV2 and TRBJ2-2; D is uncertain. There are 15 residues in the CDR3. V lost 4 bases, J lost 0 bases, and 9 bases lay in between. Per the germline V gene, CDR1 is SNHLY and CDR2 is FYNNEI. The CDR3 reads CASSASATNTGELFF. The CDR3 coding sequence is TGTGCCAGCAGTGCGTCGGCGACGAACACCGGGGAGCTGTTTTTT.

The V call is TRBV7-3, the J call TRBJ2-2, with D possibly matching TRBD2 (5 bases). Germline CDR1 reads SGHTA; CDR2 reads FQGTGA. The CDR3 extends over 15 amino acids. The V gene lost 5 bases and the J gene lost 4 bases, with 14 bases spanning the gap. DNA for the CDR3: TGTGCCAGCAGCAAGGCCGGGGTGGGCACCGGGGAGCTGTTTTTT. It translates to CASSKAGVGTGELFF.

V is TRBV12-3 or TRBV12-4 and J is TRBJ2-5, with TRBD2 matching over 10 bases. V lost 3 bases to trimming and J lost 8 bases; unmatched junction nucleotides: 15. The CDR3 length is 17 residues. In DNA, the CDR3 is TGTGCCAGCAGTTTTAGGACTAGCGGAGTCCCCAAGAGAACCCAGTACTTC. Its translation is CASSFRTSGVPKRTQYF.

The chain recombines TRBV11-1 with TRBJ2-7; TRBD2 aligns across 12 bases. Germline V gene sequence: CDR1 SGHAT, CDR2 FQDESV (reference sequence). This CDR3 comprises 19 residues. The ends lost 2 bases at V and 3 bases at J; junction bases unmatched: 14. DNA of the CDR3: TGTGCCAGCAGCTTATCAGTGGCTAGCGGGGGGGCCGCGATCTACGAGCAGTACTTC. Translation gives CASSLSVASGGAAIYEQYF.

The CDR3 region is CASSPPGQSYGYTF. CDR3 bases: TGTGCCAGCTCACCACCTGGCCAATCCTATGGCTACACCTTC. The rearrangement joins TRBV18 to TRBJ1-2; D remains ambiguous. Germline V gene lookup returns CDR1 KGHSH and CDR2 LQKENI. The CDR3 has 14 residues. V dropped 0 bases and J dropped 4 bases, with 9 bases sitting between them.

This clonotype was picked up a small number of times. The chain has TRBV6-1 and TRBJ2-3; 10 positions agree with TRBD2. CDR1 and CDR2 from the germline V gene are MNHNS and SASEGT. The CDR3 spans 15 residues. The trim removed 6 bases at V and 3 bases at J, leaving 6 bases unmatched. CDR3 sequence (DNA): TGTGCCAGCAGCCCCAGCGGGGGGGTTACAGATACGCAGTATTTT. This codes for CASSPSGGVTDTQYF.

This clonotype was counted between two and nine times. CDR3 sequence reads: CASSSSGTGVAYTF. The CDR3 nucleotides read TGTGCCAGCAGTTCGTCCGGGACAGGGGTAGCCTACACCTTC. The chain combines TRBV7-9 with TRBJ1-2, with 10 bases that match TRBD1. This CDR3 has 14 residues. J was trimmed by 10 bases and V by 6 bases; bases with no gene match: 11. Germline-derived CDR1 and CDR2 are SEHNR and FQNEAQ (reference sequence).

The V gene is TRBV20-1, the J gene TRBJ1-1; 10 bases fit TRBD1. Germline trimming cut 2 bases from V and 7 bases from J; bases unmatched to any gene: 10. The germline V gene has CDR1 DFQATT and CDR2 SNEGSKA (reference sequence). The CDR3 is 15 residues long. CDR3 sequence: CSARLMDRGSGEAFF. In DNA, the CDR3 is TGCAGTGCTAGATTAATGGACAGGGGGTCTGGTGAAGCTTTCTTT.

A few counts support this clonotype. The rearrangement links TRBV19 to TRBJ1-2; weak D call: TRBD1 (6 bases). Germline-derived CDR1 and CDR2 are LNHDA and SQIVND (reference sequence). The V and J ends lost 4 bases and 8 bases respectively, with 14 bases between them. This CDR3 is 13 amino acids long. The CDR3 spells CASSTGTGRGYTF. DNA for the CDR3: TGTGCCAGTAGTACAGGAACAGGGCGAGGCTACACCTTC.

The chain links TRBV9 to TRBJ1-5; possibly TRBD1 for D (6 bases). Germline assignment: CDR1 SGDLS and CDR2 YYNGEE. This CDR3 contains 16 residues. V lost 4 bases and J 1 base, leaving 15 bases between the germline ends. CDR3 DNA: TGTGCCAGCAGCCCTGGGGGCACAGCCAGCAATCAGCCCCAGCATTTT. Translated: CASSPGGTASNQPQHF.

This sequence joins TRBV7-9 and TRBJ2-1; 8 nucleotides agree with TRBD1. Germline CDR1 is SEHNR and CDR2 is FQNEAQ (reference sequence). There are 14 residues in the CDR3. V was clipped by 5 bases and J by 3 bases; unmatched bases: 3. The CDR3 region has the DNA TGTGCCAGCAGCCCGGGACAGGACTACAATGAGCAGTTCTTC. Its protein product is CASSPGQDYNEQFF.

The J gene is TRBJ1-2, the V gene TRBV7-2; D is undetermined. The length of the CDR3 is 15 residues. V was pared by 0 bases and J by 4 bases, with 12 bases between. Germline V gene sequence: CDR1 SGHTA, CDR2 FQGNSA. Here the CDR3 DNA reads TGTGCCAGCAGCTTAGCCCGGCGGCAGACCTATGGCTACACCTTC. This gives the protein CASSLARRQTYGYTF.

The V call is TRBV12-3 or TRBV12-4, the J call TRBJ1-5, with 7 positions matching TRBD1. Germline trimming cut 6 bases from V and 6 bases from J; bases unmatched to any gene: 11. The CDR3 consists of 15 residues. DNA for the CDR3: TGTGCCAGCAGGACCCAGACAGGGATTGGTCAGCCCCAGCATTTT. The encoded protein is CASRTQTGIGQPQHF.

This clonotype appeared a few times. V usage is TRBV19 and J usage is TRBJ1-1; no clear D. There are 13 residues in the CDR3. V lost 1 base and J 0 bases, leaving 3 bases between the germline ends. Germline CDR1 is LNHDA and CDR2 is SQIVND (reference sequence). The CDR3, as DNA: TGTGCCAGTAGTATAGTTTTGAACACTGAAGCTTTCTTT. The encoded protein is CASSIVLNTEAFF.

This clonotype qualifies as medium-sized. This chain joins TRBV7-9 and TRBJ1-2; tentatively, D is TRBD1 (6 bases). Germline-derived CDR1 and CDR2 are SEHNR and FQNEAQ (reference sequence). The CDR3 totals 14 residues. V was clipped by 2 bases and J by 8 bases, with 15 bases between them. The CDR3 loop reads CASSLHQQGEGYTF. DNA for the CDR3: TGTGCCAGCAGCTTACATCAACAGGGAGAGGGCTACACCTTC.

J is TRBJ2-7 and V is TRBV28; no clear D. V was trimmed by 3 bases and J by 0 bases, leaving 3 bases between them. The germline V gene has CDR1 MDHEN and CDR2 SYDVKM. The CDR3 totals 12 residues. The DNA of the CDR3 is TGTGCCAGCAGTTTGGACTCCTACGAGCAGTACTTC. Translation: CASSLDSYEQYF.

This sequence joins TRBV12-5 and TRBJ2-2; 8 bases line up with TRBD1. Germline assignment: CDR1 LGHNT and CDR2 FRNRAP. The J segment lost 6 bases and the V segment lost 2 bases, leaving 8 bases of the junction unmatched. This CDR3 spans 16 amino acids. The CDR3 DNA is TGTGCTAGTGGTTTGTTTGGACAGGGTAGGGCCGGGGAGCTGTTTTTT. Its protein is CASGLFGQGRAGELFF.

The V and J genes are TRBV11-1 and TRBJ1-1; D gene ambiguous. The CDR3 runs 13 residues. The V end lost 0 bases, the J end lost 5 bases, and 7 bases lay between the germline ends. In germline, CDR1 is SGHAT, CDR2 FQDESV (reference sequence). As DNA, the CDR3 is TGTGCCAGCAGCTTAGCGACCATTACTGAAGCTTTCTTT. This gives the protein CASSLATITEAFF.

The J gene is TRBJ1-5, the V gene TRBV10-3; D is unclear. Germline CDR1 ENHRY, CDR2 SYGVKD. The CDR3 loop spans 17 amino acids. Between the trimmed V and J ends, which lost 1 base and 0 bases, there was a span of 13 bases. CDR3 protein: CAISEYSGQLSNQPQHF. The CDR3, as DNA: TGTGCCATCAGTGAGTATTCGGGCCAACTTAGCAATCAGCCCCAGCATTTT.